These 14 T cell receptor beta chains came from one sample sequenced in a study of cytomegalovirus exposure and HLA in healthy donors. Profiled with immunoSEQ multiplex PCR; TCRdb holds only in-frame clones, not every one. The data show 82,000 or so clones, 90% to 95% seen once. Source material: PBMCs. These receptors all come from a woman aged 18-29 years in good health and CMV-seronegative.

The rearrangement uses TRBV7-9 and TRBJ2-5; D may be TRBD2 (6 bases). The V and J ends lost 3 bases and 0 bases respectively, with 17 bases between them. Per germline, CDR1 SEHNR and CDR2 FQNEAQ (reference sequence). The CDR3 consists of 17 residues. As DNA, the CDR3 is TGTGCCAGCAGCTTTTCGGTTAGCGGACCGTACCAAGAGACCCAGTACTTC. This gives the protein CASSFSVSGPYQETQYF.

The chain links TRBV12-5 to TRBJ2-3, with 8 bases aligning to TRBD1. J gave up 12 bases and V 4 bases, and 3 bases lay outside the gene matches. Germline-derived CDR1 and CDR2 are LGHNT and FRNRAP. CDR3 size: 11 residues. CDR3 in amino acids: CASGSGQGQYF. Here the CDR3 DNA reads TGTGCTAGTGGTTCCGGACAGGGTCAGTATTTT.

The chain couples TRBV18 to TRBJ2-1; TRBD1 aligns across 8 bases. The V and J ends lost 2 bases and 4 bases, in that order; junction bases with no gene match: 4. The CDR3 length is 15 residues. Germline V CDR1 and CDR2: KGHSH, LQKENI. DNA of the CDR3: TGTGCCAGCTCACCAGTCACAGGGGGTTACAATGAGCAGTTCTTC. Translated: CASSPVTGGYNEQFF.

CDR3 coding DNA: TGTGCCAGCAGCCTGGGCGGCGGGGCCTACATCGGGGAGCTGTTTTTT. It is translated as CASSLGGGAYIGELFF. The chain is built from TRBV5-6 and TRBJ2-2, with D possibly being TRBD2 (6 bases). The V gene's germline CDR1 is SGHDT and CDR2 YYEEEE. Trimming left V 4 bases short and J 7 bases short, with 20 bases between. The CDR3 totals 16 residues.

The J gene is TRBJ2-7, the V gene TRBV4-3, with D possibly TRBD1 on 5 matching bases. Trimming shortened V by 0 bases and J by 3 bases, and 9 bases separated the two germline ends. Germline assignment: CDR1 LGHNA and CDR2 YSLEER. The CDR3 loop spans 14 amino acids. CDR3 nucleotide sequence: TGCGCCAGCAGCCAAGAGGAAGGGGACTACGAGCAGTACTTC. Translated, it gives CASSQEEGDYEQYF.

The rearrangement uses TRBV4-2 and TRBJ2-2, with a weak D call TRBD2 (6 bases). The length of the CDR3 is 16 residues. Germline V gene lookup returns CDR1 LGHNA and CDR2 YNFKEQ. V shed 1 base and J shed 2 bases, with 11 bases lying between them. The CDR3 loop reads CASSQVSGTNTGELFF. CDR3 nucleotide sequence: TGTGCCAGCAGCCAAGTTAGCGGAACTAACACCGGGGAGCTGTTTTTT.

The chain employs TRBV7-9 and TRBJ1-1; D is perhaps TRBD1 (6 bases). The germline CDR1 and CDR2 sequences are SEHNR and FQNEAQ (reference sequence). V shed 5 bases and J shed 4 bases, with 8 bases lying between them. This CDR3 is built from 12 residues. The chain's CDR3 is CASSRGGTEAFF. The CDR3 nucleotides read TGTGCCAGCAGCCGAGGGGGCACTGAAGCTTTCTTT.

The chain combines TRBV15 with TRBJ2-5; perhaps TRBD1 as D (6 bases). Germline V gene data show CDR1 as LNHNV and CDR2 as YYDKDF (reference sequence). V was trimmed by 0 bases and J by 2 bases, leaving 10 bases between them. This CDR3 is built from 15 residues. CDR3 coding DNA: TGTGCCACCAGCAGAGATCGTGGACAGCAAGAGACCCAGTACTTC. Translating gives CATSRDRGQQETQYF. The variable domain in full, completed from reference TRBV15 and TRBJ2-5, reads DAMVIQNPRYQVTQFGKPVTLSCSQTLNHNVMYWYQQKSSQAPKLLFHYYDKDFNNEADTPDNFQSRRPNTSFCFLDIRSPGLGDTAMYLCATSRDRGQQETQYFGPGTRLLVL.

This chain connects TRBV7-9 to TRBJ2-3; 7 bases align to TRBD1. Germline assignment: CDR1 SEHNR and CDR2 FQNEAQ (reference sequence). The CDR3 is 14 residues long. Trimming at V came to 4 bases and at J to 2 bases, leaving 3 bases not matched to a gene. The CDR3 DNA follows: TGTGCCAGCAGCTATACAGGGGACACAGATACGCAGTATTTT. This encodes CASSYTGDTDTQYF. Looking up the rest from reference TRBV7-9 and TRBJ2-3 gives the full variable domain: DTGVSQNPRHKITKRGQNVTFRCDPISEHNRLYWYRQTLGQGPEFLTYFQNEAQLEKSRLLSDRFSAERPKGSFSTLEIQRTEQGDSAMYLCASSYTGDTDTQYFGPGTRLTVL.

This rearrangement joins TRBV6-5 to TRBJ2-3; 8 bases align to TRBD1. Unmatched junction bases numbered 10, after V lost 2 bases and J lost 6 bases. This CDR3 comprises 16 residues. CDR1 is MNHEY and CDR2 is SVGAGI in the germline V gene. CDR3 sequence reads: CASSYGRTGGSDTQYF. CDR3 nucleotides: TGTGCCAGCAGTTACGGACGCACAGGGGGGTCCGATACGCAGTATTTT.

The chain uses TRBV5-6 and TRBJ1-5, with no clear D. V was cut by 5 bases and J by 1 base, with 10 bases left in between. Germline values: CDR1 SGHDT, CDR2 YYEEEE. CDR3 length equals 14 residues. The CDR3 spells CASSTGSSNQPQHF. CDR3 nucleotide sequence: TGTGCCAGCAGTACGGGGAGCAGCAATCAGCCCCAGCATTTT.

This chain uses TRBV28 with TRBJ2-7; D is uncertain. Trimming cost V 3 bases and J 2 bases, with 5 bases left between them. Germline CDR1 MDHEN, CDR2 SYDVKM. This CDR3 has 12 residues. The CDR3 protein is CASSFQAYEQYF. As DNA, the CDR3 is TGTGCCAGCAGTTTCCAGGCCTACGAGCAGTACTTC.

This sequence joins TRBV4-3 and TRBJ1-1, with TRBD1 identical over 10 bases. The CDR3 runs 14 residues. Germline V gene data show CDR1 as LGHNA and CDR2 as YSLEER. V was clipped by 3 bases and J by 4 bases; unmatched bases: 2. Here the CDR3 DNA reads TGCGCCAGCAGCCACCGGACAGGGGGCACTGAAGCTTTCTTT. It yields the protein CASSHRTGGTEAFF.

Comments on this clone: Compared with germline, one end of the junction differs, possibly owing to a read error. The same CDR3 arises from other DNA sequences in this sample as well. The chain combines TRBV2 with TRBJ1-6, with D tentatively TRBD1 (5 bases). The CDR3 loop spans 17 amino acids. Per the germline V gene, CDR1 is SNHLY and CDR2 is FYNNEI. DNA for the CDR3: TGTGCCAGCAGTGAAGGGGGCAGTGGGTCCTATAATTCACCCCTTCACTTT. It yields the protein CASSEGGSGSYNSPLHF.